This T cell receptor beta chain originates from a study of cytomegalovirus exposure and HLA in healthy donors. General study findings and limits: TCR beta sequences reportedly predicted most subjects' HLA-A and HLA-B alleles accurately. A later analysis linked a missense DCLRE1C variant to TCR beta V- and J-gene trimming. As a later analysis revealed, most CMV-associated TCR beta chains appeared HLA-restricted. About 87% or about 30% of the time was how often most TCR beta V segments were productive, according to an earlier analysis.

Both 60 Vbeta primers and 13 Jbeta primers went into the PCR. The assay was immunoSEQ multiplex PCR, and TCRdb's table has in-frame clones only and misses some. Of about 200,000 clones in the sample, more than 65% were seen once. For this clone: What it recognizes is unknown.

CDR3 size: 18 residues. Germline V gene lookup returns CDR1 MNHNS and CDR2 SASEGT. The ends lost 3 bases at V and 1 base at J; junction bases unmatched: 6. The rearrangement joins TRBV6-1 to TRBJ2-4; 13 bases line up with TRBD2. The sequence was collected from a man aged 18-30 years in good health and CMV-seronegative. Sequencing was carried out using PBMCs. The CDR3 nucleotides read TGTGCCAGCAGTGATCGACTAGCGGGAGGAGGTGCCAAAAACATTCAGTACTTC. Its protein product is CASSDRLAGGGAKNIQYF.